Presented here are 30 T cell receptor beta chains from one specimen sequenced in a study of cytomegalovirus exposure and HLA in healthy donors. Profiling relied on immunoSEQ multiplex PCR, and the TCRdb table lists in-frame clones only, not all of them. This table holds 150,000 to 200,000 clones, roughly 83% found once. Material: PBMCs. The receptor source for this set is a woman in her late teens or twenties in good health and CMV-seronegative.

The rearrangement links TRBV5-1 to TRBJ2-3; the match to TRBD2 covers 9 bases. The CDR3 extends over 16 amino acids. Losses at the gene ends were 4 bases for V and 4 bases for J; bases not matched to a gene: 10. Germline assignment: CDR1 SGHRS and CDR2 YFSETQ. CDR3 sequence reads: CASSPGTSLRADTQYF. The DNA for the CDR3 is TGCGCCAGCAGCCCCGGGACTAGCCTTCGCGCAGATACGCAGTATTTT. Filled out from reference TRBV5-1 and TRBJ2-3, the complete variable domain reads KAGVTQTPRYLIKTRGQQVTLSCSPISGHRSVSWYQQTPGQGLQFLFEYFSETQRNKGNFPGRFSGRQFSNSRSEMNVSTLELGDSALYLCASSPGTSLRADTQYFGPGTRLTVL.

This clone was seen a few times. J is TRBJ2-7 and V is TRBV15, with TRBD2 as a possible D gene (5 bases). Trimming left V 1 base short and J 3 bases short, with 10 bases between. Germline CDR1 LNHNV, CDR2 YYDKDF (reference sequence). This CDR3 is built from 14 residues. In DNA, the CDR3 is TGTGCCACCAGCAGAGTTAAAGGGAGCTACGAGCAGTACTTC. This translates into CATSRVKGSYEQYF.

The V gene is TRBV29-1, the J gene TRBJ2-3; 8 bases are shared with TRBD2. CDR3 size: 16 residues. Losses at the gene ends were 3 bases for V and 3 bases for J; bases not matched to a gene: 11. CDR1 and CDR2 from the germline V gene are SQVTM and ANQGSEA. DNA of the CDR3: TGCAGCGTTGACGGGGGGGTTAGTCGGTCGACAGATACGCAGTATTTT. It translates to CSVDGGVSRSTDTQYF.

The chain joins TRBV6-5 to TRBJ2-1; the match to TRBD2 covers 14 bases. From germline, CDR1 is MNHEY and CDR2 SVGAGI. V shed 6 bases and J 8 bases; nucleotides not matched to a gene: 6. The CDR3 runs 15 residues. As DNA, the CDR3 is TGTGCCAGCAGCAGAGGACTAGCGGGAGGAGATGAGCAGTTCTTC. Translated: CASSRGLAGGDEQFF.

The genes are TRBV2 and TRBJ1-3, with D hard to call. V dropped 6 bases and J dropped 2 bases, with 11 bases sitting between them. In germline, CDR1 is SNHLY, CDR2 FYNNEI. The CDR3 sequence is 14 residues long. DNA of the CDR3: TGTGCCAGCAGCCTAGACGGAGCTGGAAACACCATATATTTT. Its protein is CASSLDGAGNTIYF.

The V gene is TRBV6-4, the J gene TRBJ2-1; D remains unclear. The germline V gene encodes CDR1 MRHNA and CDR2 SNTAGT. V was cut by 2 bases and J by 5 bases, with 10 bases left in between. The CDR3 has 14 amino acids. This CDR3 is CASSDRFTDNEQFF. The CDR3 nucleotides read TGTGCCAGCAGTGACAGATTCACGGACAATGAGCAGTTCTTC.

The rearrangement links TRBV6-1 to TRBJ1-1; D remains ambiguous. This CDR3 contains 14 residues. The V and J ends lost 4 bases and 3 bases respectively, with 12 bases between them. CDR1 is MNHNS, CDR2 SASEGT, per germline. The CDR3, as DNA: TGTGCCAGCAGTGCCGCCAGTTTGGACACTGAAGCTTTCTTT. Translated: CASSAASLDTEAFF.

The table lists this clone with a few counts. The gene calls are TRBV19 and TRBJ2-1; 8 bases are shared with TRBD2. V shed 8 bases and J 0 bases; nucleotides not matched to a gene: 15. The CDR3 is 18 residues long. Germline CDR1 and CDR2: LNHDA and SQIVND (reference sequence). CDR3 nucleotides: TGTGCCAGTCGAGTCAGGAGCGGGAGAGGCAGCTCCTACAATGAGCAGTTCTTC. Protein sequence: CASRVRSGRGSSYNEQFF.

This clone was detected only a few times. J is TRBJ1-2 and V is TRBV4-1, with 7 bases matching TRBD1. The CDR3 runs 15 residues. CDR1 and CDR2 (germline): MGHRA, YSYEKL. J lost 6 bases, V lost 3 bases, and 10 bases had no gene match. CDR3 nucleotide sequence: TGCGCCAGCAGCCATTCACAGGGGCTTGGTGATGGCTACACCTTC. It yields the protein CASSHSQGLGDGYTF.

The chain carries TRBV5-6 and TRBJ2-7; 11 bases agree with TRBD1. Germline CDR1 and CDR2: SGHDT and YYEEEE. The CDR3 consists of 14 residues. V lost 2 bases to trimming and J lost 3 bases; unmatched junction nucleotides: 1. The CDR3 region is CASSFGTGGYEQYF. DNA of the CDR3: TGTGCCAGCAGCTTCGGGACAGGGGGCTACGAGCAGTACTTC.

This chain links TRBV7-6 with TRBJ1-1; D is undetermined. V was cut by 5 bases and J by 1 base, with 8 bases left in between. CDR1 and CDR2 (germline): SGHVS, FNYEAQ. CDR3 size: 13 residues. CDR3 protein: CASSPDWNTEAFF. CDR3 DNA: TGTGCCAGCAGCCCAGACTGGAACACTGAAGCTTTCTTT.

The chain is built from TRBV19 and TRBJ1-1; D call uncertain. The germline V gene has CDR1 LNHDA and CDR2 SQIVND (reference sequence). Trimming took 3 bases from V and 5 from J, leaving 4 bases between them. The CDR3 contains 11 residues. The CDR3 sequence is CASSIGTEAFF. The CDR3 DNA follows: TGTGCCAGTAGTATCGGGACTGAAGCTTTCTTT.

The rearrangement links TRBV29-1 to TRBJ1-1; TRBD1 aligns across 7 bases. The V gene's germline CDR1 is SQVTM and CDR2 ANQGSEA. The trim removed 7 bases at V and 1 base at J, leaving 3 bases unmatched. This CDR3 comprises 12 residues. In DNA, the CDR3 is TGCAGCGCGCGACAGGGGAACACTGAAGCTTTCTTT. Protein sequence: CSARQGNTEAFF.

This chain links TRBV18 with TRBJ2-4, with 13 bases lining up with TRBD2. The V gene end was trimmed by 4 bases and the J gene end by 3 bases; junction bases not matched to a gene: 9. The CDR3 extends over 18 amino acids. Per germline, CDR1 KGHSH and CDR2 LQKENI. The CDR3 DNA reads as TGTGCCAGCTCACTCACCGGGACTAGCGGGAAGGGCAAAAACATTCAGTACTTC. Amino acids: CASSLTGTSGKGKNIQYF.

This chain connects TRBV7-2 to TRBJ2-5; D possibly corresponds to TRBD2 (6 bases). The CDR3 sequence is 15 residues long. Per the germline V gene, CDR1 is SGHTA and CDR2 is FQGNSA. V was cut by 1 base and J by 5 bases, with 14 bases left in between. DNA for the CDR3: TGTGCCAGCAGCTTAGTGGAGGGGCTCGTGGAGACCCAGTACTTC. Amino acids: CASSLVEGLVETQYF.

The gene calls are TRBV11-2 and TRBJ2-2; no definite D call. Looked up from germline, CDR1 is SGHAT and CDR2 is FQNNGV. The V end lost 5 bases, the J end lost 1 base, and 8 bases lay between the germline ends. This CDR3 comprises 14 residues. CDR3: CASSGRRNTGELFF. The DNA of the CDR3 is TGTGCCAGCAGCGGAAGGAGGAACACCGGGGAGCTGTTTTTT.

V is TRBV4-2 and J is TRBJ2-3; no reliable D call. V gave up 0 bases and J gave up 6 bases, with 10 bases separating them. From germline, CDR1 is LGHNA and CDR2 YNFKEQ. The CDR3 covers 14 residues. CDR3 DNA sequence: TGTGCCAGCAGCCAAGATCGCTGGGCGGATACGCAGTATTTT. It encodes CASSQDRWADTQYF.

The rearrangement joins TRBV19 to TRBJ2-3; no firm D call. This CDR3 is 15 amino acids long. In germline, CDR1 is LNHDA, CDR2 SQIVND (reference sequence). Trimming removed 1 base at V and 4 bases at J, with 12 bases between. CDR3: CASSIGGRVADTQYF. In DNA, the CDR3 is TGTGCCAGTAGTATAGGCGGCAGAGTTGCAGATACGCAGTATTTT.

J is TRBJ1-4 and V is TRBV5-1; the match to TRBD1 covers 9 bases. With V trimmed by 4 bases and J by 5 bases, 9 bases remained unmatched. CDR1 SGHRS and CDR2 YFSETQ come from the germline V gene. The CDR3 contains 16 residues. This CDR3 reads CASSANPGTGNEKLFF. CDR3 DNA: TGCGCCAGCAGCGCAAACCCCGGGACAGGGAATGAAAAACTGTTTTTT.

The chain recombines TRBV7-8 with TRBJ1-5; D is undetermined. The CDR3 has 13 residues. Trimming pared 1 base from V and 6 bases from J, leaving 7 bases between. The germline CDR1 and CDR2 sequences are SGHVS and FQNEAQ. CDR3 DNA sequence: TGTGCCAGCAGCTTAGACGGCGGTCAGCCCCAGCATTTT. Translation gives CASSLDGGQPQHF.

The CDR3 region is CASSLATSGGSNEQFF. The CDR3, as DNA: TGCGCCAGCAGCTTGGCTACTAGCGGGGGGAGCAATGAGCAGTTCTTC. The rearrangement uses TRBV5-1 and TRBJ2-1, with 12 bases identical to TRBD2. This CDR3 has 16 residues. The V segment lost 0 bases and the J segment 6 bases; nucleotides outside the gene matches: 4. CDR1 SGHRS and CDR2 YFSETQ come from the germline V gene.

The genes are TRBV5-4 and TRBJ2-7; D gene uncertain. CDR3 length equals 14 residues. Germline-derived CDR1 and CDR2 are SGHNT and YYREEE (reference sequence). The ends were cut back, 3 bases at V and 0 bases at J, with 10 bases in the middle. The CDR3: CASSSQASSYEQYF. The CDR3 DNA sequence: TGTGCCAGCAGCTCGCAGGCGAGCTCCTACGAGCAGTACTTC. Supplemented by reference TRBV5-4 and TRBJ2-7, the full variable domain reads ETGVTQSPTHLIKTRGQQVTLRCSSQSGHNTVSWYQQALGQGPQFIFQYYREEENGRGNFPPRFSGLQFPNYSSELNVNALELDDSALYLCASSSQASSYEQYFGPGTRLTVT.

The chain links TRBV2 to TRBJ1-1, with a possible D match to TRBD1 (6 bases). The V end lost 6 bases, the J end lost 8 bases, and 10 bases lay between the germline ends. Germline V CDR1 and CDR2: SNHLY, FYNNEI. CDR3 length equals 11 residues. The CDR3 DNA follows: TGTGCCAGCAGCGGGACACCCGAAGCTTTCTTT. Translation: CASSGTPEAFF.

This sequence joins TRBV5-1 and TRBJ1-6; 11 positions match TRBD1. The CDR3 length is 17 residues. V lost 2 bases, J lost 10 bases, and 11 bases stayed unmatched. The germline gives CDR1 SGHRS, CDR2 YFSETQ. The CDR3 region has the DNA TGCGCCAGCAGCTTAGGGGTGGAGGACAGGGGGCTCTCACCCCTCCACTTT. This gives the protein CASSLGVEDRGLSPLHF.

V and J are TRBV10-3 and TRBJ2-7; the D gene is possibly TRBD1 (8 bases). V was shortened by 5 bases and J by 3 bases, with 14 bases between the two germline ends. Germline V gene lookup returns CDR1 ENHRY and CDR2 SYGVKD. The CDR3 sequence is 14 residues long. The chain's CDR3 is CAISQGAGVYEQYF. CDR3 DNA sequence: TGTGCCATCAGTCAGGGGGCGGGAGTCTACGAGCAGTACTTC.

The chain is built from TRBV4-1 and TRBJ2-3, with a possible D match to TRBD1 (5 bases). Germline assignment: CDR1 MGHRA and CDR2 YSYEKL. The V end was cut by 2 bases, the J end by 7 bases, with 13 bases between. The CDR3 is 14 residues long. This chain's CDR3 is CASSQQGHSHTQYF. DNA for the CDR3: TGCGCCAGCAGCCAACAGGGCCACTCACATACGCAGTATTTT.

The chain combines TRBV7-9 with TRBJ1-1, with D possibly matching TRBD1 (6 bases). Germline lookup yields CDR1 SEHNR and CDR2 FQNEAQ (reference sequence). This CDR3 spans 13 amino acids. Trimming left V 4 bases short and J 5 bases short, with 11 bases between. CDR3 amino acids: CASSSGGQTEAFF. In DNA, the CDR3 is TGTGCCAGCAGCTCCGGGGGGCAGACTGAAGCTTTCTTT.

The chain links TRBV6-1 to TRBJ1-5, with TRBD1 identical over 9 bases. This CDR3 has 13 amino acids. In germline, CDR1 is MNHNS, CDR2 SASEGT. The V segment lost 8 bases and the J segment 6 bases; nucleotides outside the gene matches: 5. For the CDR3, the DNA is TGTGCCAGCGCCTTGGACAGGGGTCAGCCCCAGCATTTT. Its protein is CASALDRGQPQHF.

The V call is TRBV9, the J call TRBJ2-7; no firm D call. Germline V lookup: CDR1 SGDLS, CDR2 YYNGEE. This CDR3 has 14 residues. Trimming removed 4 bases from V and 0 bases from J, with 11 bases in between. CDR3 region: CASSPESISYEQYF. Written as DNA, the CDR3 is TGTGCCAGCAGCCCGGAGAGCATCTCCTACGAGCAGTACTTC.

This clone was seen just once. The chain has TRBV5-1 and TRBJ1-1; TRBD1 is a possible D gene (6 bases). V dropped 4 bases and J dropped 0 bases, with 22 bases sitting between them. The CDR3 covers 18 residues. From germline, CDR1 is SGHRS and CDR2 YFSETQ. The CDR3: CASSIGTLPGIMNTEAFF. CDR3 sequence (DNA): TGCGCCAGCAGCATAGGGACACTTCCAGGAATCATGAACACTGAAGCTTTCTTT.